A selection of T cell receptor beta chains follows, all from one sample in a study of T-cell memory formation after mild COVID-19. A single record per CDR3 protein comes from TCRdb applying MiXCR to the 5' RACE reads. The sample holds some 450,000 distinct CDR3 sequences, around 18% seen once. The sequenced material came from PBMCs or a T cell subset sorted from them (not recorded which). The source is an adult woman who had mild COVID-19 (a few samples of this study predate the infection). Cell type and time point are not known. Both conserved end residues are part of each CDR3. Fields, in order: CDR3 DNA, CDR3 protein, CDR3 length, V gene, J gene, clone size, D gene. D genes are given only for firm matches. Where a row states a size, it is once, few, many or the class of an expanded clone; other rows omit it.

TGTGCCAGCAGCTTAGCAGGGACTCAGGAAGGAAAACTGTTTTTT	CASSLAGTQEGKLFF	15	TRBV11-3	TRBJ1-4	.	.
TGCGCCAGCTCCGGGACAGGGGGCTATAATTCACCCCTCCACTTT	CASSGTGGYNSPLHF	15	TRBV4-1	TRBJ1-6	.	TRBD1
TGTGCCAGCAGCCCCGAGACGCGGAACACTGAAGCTTTCTTT	CASSPETRNTEAFF	14	TRBV9	TRBJ1-1	few	.
TGTGCCAGCAGCCCGGGACTAGCGGGGGGCGGTCAAGAGACCCAGTACTTC	CASSPGLAGGGQETQYF	17	TRBV7-2	TRBJ2-5	few	TRBD2
TGTGCCAGCAGCACCACGGGGGCTAGCACAGATACGCAGTATTTT	CASSTTGASTDTQYF	15	TRBV7-6	TRBJ2-3	.	.
TGTGCCAGTAGTATCCGCGGACAGGGGAATGCGAATCTACCCTATGGCTACACCTTC	CASSIRGQGNANLPYGYTF	19	TRBV19	TRBJ1-2	few	TRBD1
TGTGCCAGCAGCTCGCAGGGGGGCTCTTTTCGGAGAGACAACGTCCTGACTTTC	CASSSQGGSFRRDNVLTF	18	TRBV7-2	TRBJ2-6	few	.
TGTGCCAGCAGCCCACAGGGCTCCAGTATAGAGACCCAGTACTTC	CASSPQGSSIETQYF	15	TRBV7-2	TRBJ2-5	.	.
TGCAGTGCTTGCCGGGACAATGCCAATGAGCAGTTCTTC	CSACRDNANEQFF	13	TRBV20-1	TRBJ2-1	few	.
TGTGCCAGGTTTAGTGAGACCGGGGAGCTGTTTTTT	CARFSETGELFF	12	TRBV12-3/TRBV12-4	TRBJ2-2	.	.
TGCGCCAGCAGCCAAGTTGCCGGGACAGGGGTCTATGGCTACACCTTC	CASSQVAGTGVYGYTF	16	TRBV4-1	TRBJ1-2	.	TRBD1
TGTGCCAGCAGTTTCGGACTTAATAATGAAAAACTGTTTTTT	CASSFGLNNEKLFF	14	TRBV12-3/TRBV12-4	TRBJ1-4	few	.
TGTGCCAGTAGTATACGTGACAGGGTTAATGAAAAACTGTTTTTT	CASSIRDRVNEKLFF	15	TRBV19	TRBJ1-4	.	TRBD1
TGTGCCAGCAGCTTTGGCAGCCCCACGAACACCGGGGAGCTGTTTTTT	CASSFGSPTNTGELFF	16	TRBV7-3	TRBJ2-2	.	.
TGTGCCAGCAGCTTAGGATGGACAGTCTATGGCTACACCTTC	CASSLGWTVYGYTF	14	TRBV7-2	TRBJ1-2	few	.
TGCAGTGCTAGAGATGGCGGGGGCGAGACCCAGTACTTC	CSARDGGGETQYF	13	TRBV20-1	TRBJ2-5	.	.
TGCGCCAGCATTGCTAGCGGGGGCTCGGATACGCAGTATTTT	CASIASGGSDTQYF	14	TRBV5-1	TRBJ2-3	few	TRBD2
TGTGCCACCAGCAGCGACAGGGGGCCTGGAAACACCATATATTTT	CATSSDRGPGNTIYF	15	TRBV15	TRBJ1-3	.	TRBD1
TGTGCCAGCAGCGCCCGGAGCTCCGGTACAGATACGCAGTATTTT	CASSARSSGTDTQYF	15	TRBV9	TRBJ2-3	few	.
TGTGCCAGCAGCCGGGACTTCCCGAACACCGGGGAGCTGTTTTTT	CASSRDFPNTGELFF	15	TRBV5-4	TRBJ2-2	few	.
TGCAGTGCTAGACGGGATGCTCGGAGTGAGCAGTACTTC	CSARRDARSEQYF	13	TRBV20-1	TRBJ2-7	few	.
TGTGCCAGCAGCGTCGACGTAGCGGGTAGCAATGAGCAGTTCTTC	CASSVDVAGSNEQFF	15	TRBV9	TRBJ2-1	once	TRBD2
TGTGCCAGCAGCTTGGTGGGTACCGAGCAGTTCTTC	CASSLVGTEQFF	12	TRBV5-5	TRBJ2-1	many	.
TGCGCCAGCAGCCAAGCGGGGACTGGGGCCAACGTCCTGACTTTC	CASSQAGTGANVLTF	15	TRBV4-1	TRBJ2-6	.	.
TGTGCCAGCAGTCCCGGGACAGGGACCTACAATGAGCAGTTCTTC	CASSPGTGTYNEQFF	15	TRBV6-5	TRBJ2-1	.	TRBD1
TGTGCCAGCAGCCGGGACAGGGTAGGAGGTGGCTACACCTTC	CASSRDRVGGGYTF	14	TRBV11-2	TRBJ1-2	few	TRBD1
TGTGCCAGCAGCCAAGTGCTAGCGGGAGTTAGAGAGACCCAGTACTTC	CASSQVLAGVRETQYF	16	TRBV3-1	TRBJ2-5	few	TRBD2
TGTGCCAGCAGCTTAGTTACGGATTGGCAGCACGAGCAGTACTTC	CASSLVTDWQHEQYF	15	TRBV7-8	TRBJ2-7	.	.
TGTGCCAGCAGCTCAAGGGAGGACACTGAAGCTTTCTTT	CASSSREDTEAFF	13	TRBV7-3	TRBJ1-1	few	.
TGTGCCAGCAGCTTATCGACAGGGACTTACTATGGCTACACCTTC	CASSLSTGTYYGYTF	15	TRBV7-8	TRBJ1-2	.	TRBD1
TGTGCCAGCAGCTTAAAAGTGACGAACACTGAAGCTTTCTTT	CASSLKVTNTEAFF	14	TRBV7-8	TRBJ1-1	few	.
TGCAGCGGAGTACGGGGCAATGAGCAGTTCTTC	CSGVRGNEQFF	11	TRBV29-1	TRBJ2-1	.	.
TGCAGTGCTAGATACGGGACAGAAGAGCAGTACTTC	CSARYGTEEQYF	12	TRBV20-1	TRBJ2-7	few	TRBD1
TGTGCCAGCAGCCCGGGACTAGGTCCCACAGATACGCAGTATTTT	CASSPGLGPTDTQYF	15	TRBV7-2	TRBJ2-3	.	TRBD2
TGTGCCAGTAGCTTACCTCCGCGGGGACCAGGCAATGAGCAGTTCTTC	CASSLPPRGPGNEQFF	16	TRBV19	TRBJ2-1	few	.
TGTGCCAGCAGCGAAGGTAGTGGTGCCTATGGCTACACCTTC	CASSEGSGAYGYTF	14	TRBV5-5	TRBJ1-2	.	.
TGTGCCAGCAGCGTAGGAAATTGGGAGACCCAGTACTTC	CASSVGNWETQYF	13	TRBV9	TRBJ2-5	.	.
TGCAGTGCTAGACGGCGGGACAGTATGAACACTGAAGCTTTCTTT	CSARRRDSMNTEAFF	15	TRBV20-1	TRBJ1-1	.	TRBD1
TGCAGTGCTAGAGACCCGGACAGGGATATCACTGAAGCTTTCTTT	CSARDPDRDITEAFF	15	TRBV20-1	TRBJ1-1	.	TRBD1
TGTGCCAGCAGTTCCCGGGACCAGATCTCCTACAATGAGCAGTTCTTC	CASSSRDQISYNEQFF	16	TRBV27	TRBJ2-1	.	.
TGTGCCAGCAGTGGCGGGACTAGCGGAATCTACGAGCAGTACTTC	CASSGGTSGIYEQYF	15	TRBV2	TRBJ2-7	few	TRBD2
TGTGCCAGCAGCTTAGATCAGGGGGCGGAAGGCTACACCTTC	CASSLDQGAEGYTF	14	TRBV7-9	TRBJ1-2	few	TRBD1
TGTGCCAGCAGCCAAGAGACAGGCAATCAGCCCCAGCATTTT	CASSQETGNQPQHF	14	TRBV4-2	TRBJ1-5	.	.
TGTGCCACCAGCAGACCGGGACTCCGGCAGTTCTTC	CATSRPGLRQFF	12	TRBV15	TRBJ2-1	.	.
TGTGCCAGCGGGAGCGGGTCTAGCACAGATACGCAGTATTTT	CASGSGSSTDTQYF	14	TRBV9	TRBJ2-3	.	.
TGTGCCCGCAGTTTCGTGGGCAAATCCTACAATGAGCAGTTCTTC	CARSFVGKSYNEQFF	15	TRBV12-3/TRBV12-4	TRBJ2-1	.	.
TGTGCCAGCAGCTTAGATTTTCTAGAGCAGTTCTTC	CASSLDFLEQFF	12	TRBV11-2	TRBJ2-1	few	.
TGCGCCAGCAGCCAAGATGGAAATGGGCTCTATGGCTACACCTTC	CASSQDGNGLYGYTF	15	TRBV4-1	TRBJ1-2	few	.
TGTGCCAGCAGTCCTACAGGGGCGAGGAATCAGCCCCAGCATTTT	CASSPTGARNQPQHF	15	TRBV3-1	TRBJ1-5	.	TRBD1
TGCAGTGCTAGATTGTCACTAGCGGGGTACGAGCAGTACTTC	CSARLSLAGYEQYF	14	TRBV20-1	TRBJ2-7	many	TRBD2
TGTGCCAGCAGTGCGCCGGGACAGGGCCCCCTACAAGAGACCCAGTACTTC	CASSAPGQGPLQETQYF	17	TRBV12-3/TRBV12-4	TRBJ2-5	.	TRBD1
TGTGCCAGCAGCTTGGGACTAGCGGGGGGCAGCACAGATACGCAGTATTTT	CASSLGLAGGSTDTQYF	17	TRBV5-5	TRBJ2-3	few	TRBD2
TGTGCCTGCCAAAAGTGGGTTAACTATGGCTACACCTTC	CACQKWVNYGYTF	13	TRBV30	TRBJ1-2	once	.
TGTGCCAGCAGCCACCGGACGGCAGCGGCTGAGCAGTTCTTC	CASSHRTAAAEQFF	14	TRBV5-4	TRBJ2-1	.	.
TGTGCCAGCAGCTCTCGGGCCTCCCTAGCCAAAAACATTCAGTACTTC	CASSSRASLAKNIQYF	16	TRBV7-8	TRBJ2-4	few	.
TGCGCCAGCAGCCCTCTTTTGGCGGGGGACAGCACAGATACGCAGTATTTT	CASSPLLAGDSTDTQYF	17	TRBV5-1	TRBJ2-3	.	TRBD2
TGCAGTGCTAGACCGACAGGGTTCTTACCCTACGAGCAGTACTTC	CSARPTGFLPYEQYF	15	TRBV20-1	TRBJ2-7	.	TRBD1
TGTGCCAGCAGTTACTGGCGGATAAACACAGATACGCAGTATTTT	CASSYWRINTDTQYF	15	TRBV6-2/TRBV6-3	TRBJ2-3	.	.
TGTGCCACCAGCGGTGGGACAGCTATTAATTCACCCCTCCACTTT	CATSGGTAINSPLHF	15	TRBV15	TRBJ1-6	.	TRBD1
TGTGCCAGCAGCCCCTTCAGAGGAATGAACACTGAAGCTTTCTTT	CASSPFRGMNTEAFF	15	TRBV12-3/TRBV12-4	TRBJ1-1	.	.